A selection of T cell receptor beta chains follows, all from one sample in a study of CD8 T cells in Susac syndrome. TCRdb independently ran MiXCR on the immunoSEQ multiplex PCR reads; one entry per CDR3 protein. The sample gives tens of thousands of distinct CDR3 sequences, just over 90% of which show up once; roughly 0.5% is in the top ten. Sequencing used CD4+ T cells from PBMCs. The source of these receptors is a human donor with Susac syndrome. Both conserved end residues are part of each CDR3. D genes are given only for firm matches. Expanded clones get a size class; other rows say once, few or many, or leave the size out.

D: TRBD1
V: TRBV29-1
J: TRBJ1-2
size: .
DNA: TGCAGCGTTGTTTTACAGGGGAATGGCTACACCTTC
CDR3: CSVVLQGNGYTF

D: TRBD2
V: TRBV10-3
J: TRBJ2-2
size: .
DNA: TGTGCCATCAGTGAGGGACTAGCTAACACCGGGGAGCTGTTTTTT
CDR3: CAISEGLANTGELFF

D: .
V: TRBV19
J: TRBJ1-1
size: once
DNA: TGTGCCAGTAGTATCCCTCGAATGAACACTGAAGCTTTCTTT
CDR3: CASSIPRMNTEAFF

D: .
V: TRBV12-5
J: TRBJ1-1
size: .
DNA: TGTGCTAGTGGCCCGACCGGTTACACTGAAGCTTTCTTT
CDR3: CASGPTGYTEAFF

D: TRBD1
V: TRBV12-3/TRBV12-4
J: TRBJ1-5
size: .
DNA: TGTGCCAGCAGGGAACAGGGGGCCTGGGGTCAGCCCCAGCATTTT
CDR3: CASREQGAWGQPQHF

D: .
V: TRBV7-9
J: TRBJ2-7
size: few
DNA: TGTGCCAGCAGCTTAGTCGGGGGCAGCTCCTACGAGCAGTACTTC
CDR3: CASSLVGGSSYEQYF

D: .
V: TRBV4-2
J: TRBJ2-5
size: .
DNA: TGTGCCAGCAGCTCCTCGGCGGGGCAAGAGACCCAGTACTTC
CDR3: CASSSSAGQETQYF

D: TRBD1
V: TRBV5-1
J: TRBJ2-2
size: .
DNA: TGCGCCAGCCGACAGGGGGCTTACACCGGGGAGCTGTTTTTT
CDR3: CASRQGAYTGELFF

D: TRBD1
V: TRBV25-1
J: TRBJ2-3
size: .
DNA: TGTGCCAGCAGTTTGGGACAGATTCGCACAGATACGCAGTATTTT
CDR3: CASSLGQIRTDTQYF

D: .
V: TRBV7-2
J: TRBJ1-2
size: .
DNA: TGTGCCAGCAGCTTAGCCGGGACTCCCGGGCTTAACTATGGCTACACCTTC
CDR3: CASSLAGTPGLNYGYTF

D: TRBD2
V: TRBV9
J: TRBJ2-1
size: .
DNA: TGTGCCAGCCTTGACGCTAGGGGACTAGCGGGGGGCTTCGAGCAGTTCTTC
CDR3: CASLDARGLAGGFEQFF

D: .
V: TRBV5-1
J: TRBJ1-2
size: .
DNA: TGCGCCAGCAGCCTGGCCCCCCCAGCTGCTAACTATGGCTACACCTTC
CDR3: CASSLAPPAANYGYTF

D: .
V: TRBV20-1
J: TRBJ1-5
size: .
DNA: TGCAGTGCGTGGAAGGGCAATCAGCCCCAGCATTTT
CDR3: CSAWKGNQPQHF

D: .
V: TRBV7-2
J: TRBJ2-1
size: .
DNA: TGTGCCAGCAGCCCAGGGACGGTCGGGTACAATGAGCAGTTCTTC
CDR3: CASSPGTVGYNEQFF